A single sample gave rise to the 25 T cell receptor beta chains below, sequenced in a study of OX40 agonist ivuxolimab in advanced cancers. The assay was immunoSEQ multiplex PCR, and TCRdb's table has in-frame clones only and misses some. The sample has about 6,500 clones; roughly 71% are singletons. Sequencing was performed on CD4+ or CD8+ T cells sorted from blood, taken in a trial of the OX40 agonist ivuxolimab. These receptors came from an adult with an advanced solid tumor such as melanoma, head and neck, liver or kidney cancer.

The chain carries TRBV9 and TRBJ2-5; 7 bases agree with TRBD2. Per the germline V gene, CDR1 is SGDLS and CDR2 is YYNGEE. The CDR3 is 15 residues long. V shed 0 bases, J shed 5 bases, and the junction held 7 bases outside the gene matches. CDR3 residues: CASSVDGGRAETQYF. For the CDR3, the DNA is TGTGCCAGCAGCGTAGATGGGGGGAGGGCCGAGACCCAGTACTTC.

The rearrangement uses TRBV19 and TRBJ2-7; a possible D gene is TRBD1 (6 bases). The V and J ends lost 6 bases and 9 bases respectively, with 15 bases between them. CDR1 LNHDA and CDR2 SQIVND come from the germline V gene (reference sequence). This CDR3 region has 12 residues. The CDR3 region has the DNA TGTGCCAGTAGCCAACGACAGGATGTGCAGTACTTC. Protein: CASSQRQDVQYF.

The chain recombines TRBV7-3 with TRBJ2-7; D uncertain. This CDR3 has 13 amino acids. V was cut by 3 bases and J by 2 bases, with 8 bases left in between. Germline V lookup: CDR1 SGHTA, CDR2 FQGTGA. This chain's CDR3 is CASSFGAAYEQYF. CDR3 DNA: TGTGCCAGCAGCTTCGGCGCAGCCTACGAGCAGTACTTC.

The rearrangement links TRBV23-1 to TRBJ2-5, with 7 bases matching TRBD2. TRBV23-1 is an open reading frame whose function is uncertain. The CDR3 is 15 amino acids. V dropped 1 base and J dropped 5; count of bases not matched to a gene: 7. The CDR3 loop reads CASSQYPGRMETQYF. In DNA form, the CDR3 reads TGCGCCAGCAGTCAATATCCCGGGAGGATGGAGACCCAGTACTTC.

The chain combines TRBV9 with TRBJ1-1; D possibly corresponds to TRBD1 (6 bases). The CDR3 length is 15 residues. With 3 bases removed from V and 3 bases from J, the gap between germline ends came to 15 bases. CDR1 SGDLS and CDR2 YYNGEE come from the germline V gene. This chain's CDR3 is CASSAGGGTYTEAFF. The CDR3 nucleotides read TGTGCCAGCAGCGCCGGAGGGGGGACATACACTGAAGCTTTCTTT.

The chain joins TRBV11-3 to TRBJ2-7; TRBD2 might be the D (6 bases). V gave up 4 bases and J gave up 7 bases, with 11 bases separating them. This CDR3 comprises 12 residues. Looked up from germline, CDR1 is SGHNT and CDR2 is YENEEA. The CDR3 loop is CASSWGGGEQYF. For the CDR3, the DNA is TGTGCCAGCAGCTGGGGCGGAGGGGAGCAGTACTTC.

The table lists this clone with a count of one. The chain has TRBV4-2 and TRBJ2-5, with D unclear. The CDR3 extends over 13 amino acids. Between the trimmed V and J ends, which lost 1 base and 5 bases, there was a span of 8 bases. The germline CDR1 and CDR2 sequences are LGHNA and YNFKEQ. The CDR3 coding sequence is TGTGCCAGCAGCCAAGTGGGATTGGAGACCCAGTACTTC. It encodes CASSQVGLETQYF.

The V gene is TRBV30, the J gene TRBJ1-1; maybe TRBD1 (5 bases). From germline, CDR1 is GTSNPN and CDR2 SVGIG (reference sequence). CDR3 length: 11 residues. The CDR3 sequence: CALRRGTEAFF. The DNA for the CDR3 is TGTGCTCTTAGACGGGGGACTGAAGCTTTCTTT.

The DNA for the CDR3 is TGCGCCAGCAGCTTGGGGGCAACAGATACGCAGTATTTT. Encoded protein: CASSLGATDTQYF. This rearrangement joins TRBV5-1 to TRBJ2-3; D is unresolved. This CDR3 has 13 amino acids. Trimming stripped 0 bases from V and 3 bases from J, with 5 bases between. CDR1 is SGHRS, CDR2 YFSETQ, per germline.

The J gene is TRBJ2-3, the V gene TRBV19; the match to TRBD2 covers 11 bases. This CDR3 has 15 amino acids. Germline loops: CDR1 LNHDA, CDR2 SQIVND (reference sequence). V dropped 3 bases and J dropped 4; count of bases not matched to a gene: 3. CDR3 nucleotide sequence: TGTGCCAGTAGTATGACTAGCGGGACTCCAGATACGCAGTATTTT. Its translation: CASSMTSGTPDTQYF.

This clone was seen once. Here the CDR3 DNA reads TGTGCCAGCAGCTTAGGGTACTCCTACAATGAGCAGTTCTTC. Its translation is CASSLGYSYNEQFF. The chain recombines TRBV7-6 with TRBJ2-1; D is ambiguous. The CDR3 spans 14 residues. Germline V gene lookup returns CDR1 SGHVS and CDR2 FNYEAQ. Trimming pared 1 base from V and 0 bases from J, leaving 4 bases between.

This chain's CDR3 is CASRLELASSYEQYF. In DNA form, the CDR3 reads TGTGCCAGCAGACTTGAGCTAGCTAGCTCCTACGAGCAGTACTTC. V gene TRBV11-2 combines with J gene TRBJ2-7, with D perhaps matching TRBD2 (5 bases). Trimming left V 6 bases short and J 0 bases short, with 15 bases between. Germline values: CDR1 SGHAT, CDR2 FQNNGV. The CDR3 contains 15 residues.

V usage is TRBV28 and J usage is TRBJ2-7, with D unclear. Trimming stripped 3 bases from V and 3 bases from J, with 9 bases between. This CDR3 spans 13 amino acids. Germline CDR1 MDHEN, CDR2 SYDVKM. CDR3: CASSFGLGYEQYF. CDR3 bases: TGTGCCAGCAGTTTTGGCCTAGGCTACGAGCAGTACTTC.

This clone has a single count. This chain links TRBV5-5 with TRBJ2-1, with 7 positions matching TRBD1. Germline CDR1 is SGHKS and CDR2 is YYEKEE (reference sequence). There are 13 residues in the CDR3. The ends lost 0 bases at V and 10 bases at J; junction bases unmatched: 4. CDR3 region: CASSLVTGLEQFF. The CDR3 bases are TGTGCCAGCAGCTTGGTGACAGGGTTGGAGCAGTTCTTC.

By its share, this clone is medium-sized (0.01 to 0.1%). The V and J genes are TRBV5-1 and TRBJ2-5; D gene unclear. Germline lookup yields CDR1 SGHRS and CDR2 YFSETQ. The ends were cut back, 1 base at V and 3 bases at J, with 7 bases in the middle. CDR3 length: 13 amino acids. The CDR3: CASSLTTKETQYF. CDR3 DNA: TGCGCCAGCAGCTTGACTACCAAAGAGACCCAGTACTTC.

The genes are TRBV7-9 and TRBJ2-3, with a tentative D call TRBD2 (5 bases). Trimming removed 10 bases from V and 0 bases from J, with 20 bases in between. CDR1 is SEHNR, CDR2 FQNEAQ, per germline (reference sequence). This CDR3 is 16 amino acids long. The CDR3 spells CAITYLSGTSTDTQYF. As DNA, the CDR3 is TGTGCCATTACTTATCTAAGCGGAACCAGCACAGATACGCAGTATTTT.

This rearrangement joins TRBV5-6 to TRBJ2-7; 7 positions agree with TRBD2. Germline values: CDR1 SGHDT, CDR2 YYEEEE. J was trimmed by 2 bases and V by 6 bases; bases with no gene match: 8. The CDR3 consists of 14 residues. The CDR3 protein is CASTTGGGAYEQYF. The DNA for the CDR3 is TGTGCCAGCACCACCGGCGGGGGAGCCTACGAGCAGTACTTC.

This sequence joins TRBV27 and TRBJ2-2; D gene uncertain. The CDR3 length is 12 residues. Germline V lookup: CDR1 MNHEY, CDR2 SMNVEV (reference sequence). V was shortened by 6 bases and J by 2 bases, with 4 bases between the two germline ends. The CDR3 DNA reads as TGTGCCAGCAGCATCAACACCGGGGAGCTGTTTTTT. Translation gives CASSINTGELFF.

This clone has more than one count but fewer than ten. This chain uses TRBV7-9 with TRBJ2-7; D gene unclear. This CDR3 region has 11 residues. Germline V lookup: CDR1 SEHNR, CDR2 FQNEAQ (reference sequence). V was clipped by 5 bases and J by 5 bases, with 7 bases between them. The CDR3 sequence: CASSPLDEQYF. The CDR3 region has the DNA TGTGCCAGCAGCCCCTTGGACGAGCAGTACTTC.

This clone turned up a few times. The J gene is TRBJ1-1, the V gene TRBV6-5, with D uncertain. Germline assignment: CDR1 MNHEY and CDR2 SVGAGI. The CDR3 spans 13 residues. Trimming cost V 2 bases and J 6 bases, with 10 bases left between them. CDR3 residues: CASSYGGGSEAFF. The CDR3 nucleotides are TGTGCCAGCAGTTACGGTGGAGGATCTGAAGCTTTCTTT.

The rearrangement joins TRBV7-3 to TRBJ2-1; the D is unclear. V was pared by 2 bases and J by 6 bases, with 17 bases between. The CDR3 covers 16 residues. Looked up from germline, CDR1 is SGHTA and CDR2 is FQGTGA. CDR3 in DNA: TGTGCCAGCAGCTTATATTCTCCGCCTGAGGCCAATGAGCAGTTCTTC. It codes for CASSLYSPPEANEQFF.

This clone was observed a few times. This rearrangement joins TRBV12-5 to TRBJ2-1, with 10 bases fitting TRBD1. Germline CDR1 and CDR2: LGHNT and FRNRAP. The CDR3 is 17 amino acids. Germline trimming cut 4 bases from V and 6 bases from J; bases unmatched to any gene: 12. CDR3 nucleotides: TGTGCTAGTGGTTGGGATCCCGGGACAGGGGCCCCCAATGAGCAGTTCTTC. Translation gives CASGWDPGTGAPNEQFF. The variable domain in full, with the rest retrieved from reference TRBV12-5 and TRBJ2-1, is DARVTQTPRHKVTEMGQEVTMRCQPILGHNTVFWYRQTMMQGLELLAYFRNRAPLDDSGMPKDRFSAEMPDATLATLKIQPSEPRDSAVYFCASGWDPGTGAPNEQFFGPGTRLTVL.

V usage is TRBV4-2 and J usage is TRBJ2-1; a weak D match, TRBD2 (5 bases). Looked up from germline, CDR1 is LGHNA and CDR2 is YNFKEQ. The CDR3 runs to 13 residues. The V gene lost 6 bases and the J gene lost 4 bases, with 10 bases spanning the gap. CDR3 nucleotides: TGTGCCAGCAGTTACGGGGAGTACAATGAGCAGTTCTTC. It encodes CASSYGEYNEQFF.

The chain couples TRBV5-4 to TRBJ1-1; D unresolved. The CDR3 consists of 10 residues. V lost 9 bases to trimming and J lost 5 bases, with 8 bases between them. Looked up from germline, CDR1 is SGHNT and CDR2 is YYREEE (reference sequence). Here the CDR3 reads CATGQTEAFF. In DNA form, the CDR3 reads TGTGCCACCGGCCAAACTGAAGCTTTCTTT.

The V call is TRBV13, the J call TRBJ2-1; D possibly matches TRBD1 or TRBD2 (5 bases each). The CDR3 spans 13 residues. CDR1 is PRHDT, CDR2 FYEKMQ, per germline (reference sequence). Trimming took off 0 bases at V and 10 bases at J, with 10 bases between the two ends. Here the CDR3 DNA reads TGTGCCAGCAGCTTAGGCCTCAGGGACGAGCAGTTCTTC. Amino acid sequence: CASSLGLRDEQFF.